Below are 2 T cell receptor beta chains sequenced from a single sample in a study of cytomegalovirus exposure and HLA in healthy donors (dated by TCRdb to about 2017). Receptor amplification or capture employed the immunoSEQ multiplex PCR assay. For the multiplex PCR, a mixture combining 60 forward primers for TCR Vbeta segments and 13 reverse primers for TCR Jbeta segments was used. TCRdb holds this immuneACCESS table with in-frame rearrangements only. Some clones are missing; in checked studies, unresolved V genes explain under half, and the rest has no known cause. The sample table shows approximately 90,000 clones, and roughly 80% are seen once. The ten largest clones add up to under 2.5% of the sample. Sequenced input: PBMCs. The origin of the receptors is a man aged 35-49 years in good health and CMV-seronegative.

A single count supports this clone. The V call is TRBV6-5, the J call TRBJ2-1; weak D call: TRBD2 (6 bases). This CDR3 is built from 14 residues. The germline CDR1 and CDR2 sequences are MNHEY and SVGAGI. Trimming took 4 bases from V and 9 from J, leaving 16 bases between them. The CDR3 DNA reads TGTGCCAGCAGTTTTACCCGACTTAGCGGTGAGCAGTTCTTC. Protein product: CASSFTRLSGEQFF.

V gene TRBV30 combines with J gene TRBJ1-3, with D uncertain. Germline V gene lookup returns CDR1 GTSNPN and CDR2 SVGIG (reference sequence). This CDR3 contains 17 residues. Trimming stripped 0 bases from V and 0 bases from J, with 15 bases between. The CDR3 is CAWSVRSGFPSGNTIYF. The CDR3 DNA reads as TGTGCCTGGAGTGTACGATCGGGATTCCCCTCTGGAAACACCATATATTTT.